The 31 T cell receptor beta chains given below trace back to one sample, sequenced in a study of Ad26.COV2.S vaccination and SARS-CoV-2 variants. This table comes from immunoSEQ multiplex PCR, and its TCRdb copy is limited to in-frame clones, with some not included. Among some 340,000 clones listed, around four fifths were seen once. Indicated treatment: roughly 20 received Ad26.COV2.S at low or high dose, single or two shots; roughly 5 received placebo; per-sample allocation not given. Sampling happened 63 days after the first vaccine or placebo injection. Sequencing was performed on peripheral blood, taken in a trial of Ad26.COV2.S vaccine versus placebo. The origin of the receptors is a person between 18 and 60 years old who received the Ad26.COV2.S COVID-19 vaccine or a placebo.

The rearrangement joins TRBV27 to TRBJ1-6; maybe TRBD1 (5 bases). V was cut by 9 bases and J by 12 bases, with 24 bases left in between. Germline V gene lookup returns CDR1 MNHEY and CDR2 SMNVEV (reference sequence). This CDR3 comprises 15 residues. The chain's CDR3 is CASRDGNTVLKPLHF. The CDR3 nucleotides are TGTGCCAGTCGGGACGGGAACACAGTCCTAAAACCCCTCCACTTT.

J is TRBJ2-3 and V is TRBV19; 8 nucleotides match TRBD2. The germline V gene has CDR1 LNHDA and CDR2 SQIVND (reference sequence). CDR3 length: 16 residues. The V gene end was trimmed by 6 bases and the J gene end by 2 bases; junction bases not matched to a gene: 10. CDR3 DNA sequence: TGTGCCAGTAGCATCCTCGGGACTAGTTTCACAGATACGCAGTATTTT. Translation: CASSILGTSFTDTQYF.

J is TRBJ1-1 and V is TRBV5-4, with no clear D. V gave up 4 bases and J gave up 5 bases, with 12 bases separating them. The CDR3 is made up of 13 amino acids. Germline CDR1 and CDR2: SGHNT and YYREEE (reference sequence). CDR3 residues: CASSDNIRTEAFF. CDR3 in DNA: TGTGCCAGCAGCGACAACATCAGGACTGAAGCTTTCTTT.

The J gene is TRBJ2-1, the V gene TRBV2, with 9 bases lining up with TRBD1. Germline CDR1 SNHLY, CDR2 FYNNEI. This CDR3 region has 13 residues. J lost 15 bases, V lost 4 bases, and 10 bases had no gene match. The DNA for the CDR3 is TGTGCCAGCAGTGTGGACAGGGGCCTATCGGGGTTCTTC. This encodes CASSVDRGLSGFF.

This clone was observed once. This chain's CDR3 is CASSPFAGGRSYYGYTF. As DNA, the CDR3 is TGCGCCAGCAGCCCCTTCGCGGGTGGGAGGAGTTACTATGGCTACACCTTC. V gene TRBV4-1 combines with J gene TRBJ1-2; D remains unclear. CDR3 length: 17 residues. Trimming stripped 4 bases from V and 3 bases from J, with 21 bases between. Per the germline V gene, CDR1 is MGHRA and CDR2 is YSYEKL.

This chain connects TRBV5-6 to TRBJ2-2; 7 bases fit TRBD2. The J segment lost 8 bases and the V segment lost 5 bases, leaving 15 bases of the junction unmatched. The CDR3 extends over 16 amino acids. Germline V lookup: CDR1 SGHDT, CDR2 YYEEEE. This CDR3 reads CASSSLARTDLGELFF. The CDR3 bases are TGTGCCAGCAGTTCACTAGCGCGCACGGATCTGGGGGAGCTGTTTTTT.

The chain links TRBV5-1 to TRBJ2-1, with 10 bases identical to TRBD1. This CDR3 contains 12 residues. V was clipped by 0 bases and J by 14 bases; unmatched bases: 2. CDR1 and CDR2 from the germline V gene are SGHRS and YFSETQ. The CDR3 DNA is TGCGCCAGCAGCTTGGCCGGGACAGGGGAGTTCTTC. It yields the protein CASSLAGTGEFF.

This rearrangement joins TRBV7-9 to TRBJ1-1; D is ambiguous. CDR3 length: 13 amino acids. The V end lost 5 bases, the J end lost 4 bases, and 11 bases lay between the germline ends. Germline CDR1 SEHNR, CDR2 FQNEAQ (reference sequence). The CDR3 region has the DNA TGTGCCAGCAGCCCGAGACTCGGCACTGAAGCTTTCTTT. It translates to CASSPRLGTEAFF.

The rearrangement links TRBV24-1 to TRBJ1-5; possibly TRBD1 for D (6 bases). The V gene's germline CDR1 is KGHDR and CDR2 SFDVKD. V was trimmed by 4 bases and J by 1 base, leaving 10 bases between them. This CDR3 has 15 amino acids. For the CDR3, the DNA is TGTGCCACCAGTGACCCCACAGGGAGCAATCAGCCCCAGCATTTT. It specifies CATSDPTGSNQPQHF.

The rearrangement uses TRBV5-1 and TRBJ2-7; D might be TRBD1 or TRBD2, each matching 5 bases. Germline-derived CDR1 and CDR2 are SGHRS and YFSETQ. The length of the CDR3 is 14 residues. V gave up 5 bases and J gave up 0 bases, with 12 bases separating them. The CDR3 loop is CASRVPGGSYEQYF. For the CDR3, the DNA is TGCGCCAGCAGAGTGCCTGGGGGCTCCTACGAGCAGTACTTC. Together with reference TRBV5-1 and TRBJ2-7, the CDR3 gives the full variable domain: KAGVTQTPRYLIKTRGQQVTLSCSPISGHRSVSWYQQTPGQGLQFLFEYFSETQRNKGNFPGRFSGRQFSNSRSEMNVSTLELGDSALYLCASRVPGGSYEQYFGPGTRLTVT.

CDR3 bases: TGTGCCAGCAGCCAAGTAGGGGGGGCTGAGACCCAGTACTTC. Encoded protein: CASSQVGGAETQYF. The chain combines TRBV3-1 (or the pseudogene TRBV3-2) with TRBJ2-5; TRBD2 is a possible D gene (7 bases). Trimming removed 1 base from V and 5 bases from J, with 11 bases in between. Looked up from germline, CDR1 is LGHDT and CDR2 is YNNKEL (reference sequence). CDR3 length equals 14 residues.

The chain carries TRBV7-9 and TRBJ1-4, with a possible D match to TRBD1 (6 bases). CDR1 is SEHNR and CDR2 is FQNEAQ in the germline V gene (reference sequence). V was pared by 6 bases and J by 5 bases, with 16 bases between. The CDR3 spans 15 residues. The CDR3 spells CASRPIKGVNEKLFF. CDR3 nucleotide sequence: TGTGCCAGCAGGCCCATCAAGGGGGTCAATGAAAAACTGTTTTTT.

The CDR3 nucleotides read TGCACCAGCAGCCAGGAGACAGGGTCCCGGCAGAAGCCCCAGCATTTT. Translated, it gives CTSSQETGSRQKPQHF. This sequence joins TRBV1 and TRBJ1-5; TRBD1 is the table's D call and was not checked against the DNA. TRBV1 is a known pseudogene. The CDR3 is 16 amino acids.

The V gene is TRBV27, the J gene TRBJ1-2, with a possible D match to TRBD1 (5 bases). CDR3 size: 13 residues. CDR1 MNHEY and CDR2 SMNVEV come from the germline V gene (reference sequence). Trimming took off 3 bases at V and 4 bases at J, with 9 bases between the two ends. The CDR3 sequence: CASSFDRTYGYTF. In DNA form, the CDR3 reads TGTGCCAGCAGTTTCGACAGAACCTATGGCTACACCTTC.

The V call is TRBV6-5, the J call TRBJ2-5; TRBD2 matches 10 bases. The ends lost 8 bases at V and 7 bases at J; junction bases unmatched: 10. The CDR3 is 14 amino acids. In germline, CDR1 is MNHEY, CDR2 SVGAGI. The CDR3 DNA sequence: TGTGCCAGCGGAAAAGGACTAGCGGTTGGGACCCAGTACTTC. It encodes CASGKGLAVGTQYF.

This chain connects TRBV19 to TRBJ1-6, with D unclear. The ends were cut back, 3 bases at V and 3 bases at J, with 15 bases in the middle. CDR3 length: 17 amino acids. From germline, CDR1 is LNHDA and CDR2 SQIVND (reference sequence). The CDR3 loop reads CASSIQAVEGYNSPLHF. The CDR3 bases are TGTGCCAGTAGTATTCAGGCCGTAGAGGGCTATAATTCACCCCTCCACTTT.

This chain joins TRBV2 and TRBJ1-1; possible D gene TRBD1, 5 bases. V was pared by 3 bases and J by 5 bases, with 13 bases between. Germline V gene sequence: CDR1 SNHLY, CDR2 FYNNEI. This CDR3 has 14 residues. CDR3 nucleotide sequence: TGTGCCAGCAGTGAGCGGGTGGGGGGAACTGAAGCTTTCTTT. It translates to CASSERVGGTEAFF.

V gene TRBV28 combines with J gene TRBJ2-7, with TRBD1 matching 8 bases. CDR1 and CDR2 from the germline V gene are MDHEN and SYDVKM. There are 14 residues in the CDR3. With 6 bases clipped from V and 1 base from J, the junction kept 5 bases outside the gene matches. As DNA, the CDR3 is TGTGCCAGCAGGCGACAGGGGATTTCCTACGAGCAGTACTTC. Its translation: CASRRQGISYEQYF. Looking up the rest from reference TRBV28 and TRBJ2-7 gives the full variable domain: DVKVTQSSRYLVKRTGEKVFLECVQDMDHENMFWYRQDPGLGLRLIYFSYDVKMKEKGDIPEGYSVSREKKERFSLILESASTNQTSMYLCASRRQGISYEQYFGPGTRLTVT.

V and J are TRBV27 and TRBJ1-5; D is uncertain. Germline CDR1 and CDR2: MNHEY and SMNVEV (reference sequence). Trimming took off 6 bases at V and 1 base at J, with 10 bases between the two ends. This CDR3 has 14 residues. CDR3 amino acids: CASSQRISNQPQHF. In DNA, the CDR3 is TGTGCCAGCAGCCAACGTATAAGCAATCAGCCCCAGCATTTT.

This chain links TRBV14 with TRBJ2-3, with D unclear. The germline V gene encodes CDR1 SGHDN and CDR2 FVKESK. Trimming removed 0 bases from V and 2 bases from J, with 9 bases in between. CDR3 size: 15 residues. CDR3 coding DNA: TGTGCCAGCAGCCAAGACACAGTGTTCACAGATACGCAGTATTTT. It translates to CASSQDTVFTDTQYF. Full variable domain (missing parts from reference TRBV14 and TRBJ2-3): EAGVTQFPSHSVIEKGQTVTLRCDPISGHDNLYWYRRVMGKEIKFLLHFVKESKQDESGMPNNRFLAERTGGTYSTLKVQPAELEDSGVYFCASSQDTVFTDTQYFGPGTRLTVL.

The V gene is TRBV7-6, the J gene TRBJ2-7; TRBD1 or TRBD2 may be the D gene (6 bases each). Germline CDR1 reads SGHVS; CDR2 reads FNYEAQ. Trimming removed 5 bases from V and 2 bases from J, with 16 bases in between. The CDR3 loop spans 15 amino acids. This chain's CDR3 is CASSLRGGTTYEQYF. DNA for the CDR3: TGTGCCAGCAGCCTCAGAGGGGGGACCACCTACGAGCAGTACTTC.

This clone was recorded a few times. The chain is built from TRBV9 and TRBJ2-2; no definite D call. Per the germline V gene, CDR1 is SGDLS and CDR2 is YYNGEE. This CDR3 has 14 residues. Trimming removed 4 bases at V and 0 bases at J, with 7 bases between. For the CDR3, the DNA is TGTGCCAGCAGCTTCTCCTCGAACACCGGGGAGCTGTTTTTT. Amino acids: CASSFSSNTGELFF.

The chain carries TRBV24-1 and TRBJ2-7; a possible D gene is TRBD1 (6 bases). V gave up 3 bases and J gave up 6 bases, with 8 bases separating them. Germline CDR1 KGHDR, CDR2 SFDVKD. The CDR3 sequence is 12 residues long. The CDR3 DNA is TGTGCCACCAGTGATCTCAGGGGCGAGCAGTACTTC. It yields the protein CATSDLRGEQYF.

This chain links TRBV6-5 with TRBJ1-4; D ambiguous. CDR1 and CDR2 (germline): MNHEY, SVGAGI. The V end lost 5 bases, the J end lost 7 bases, and 11 bases lay between the germline ends. This CDR3 is built from 13 residues. The CDR3 DNA is TGTGCCAGCAGTAGCCAAAACCCTGAAAAACTGTTTTTT. This encodes CASSSQNPEKLFF.

The chain couples TRBV7-2 to TRBJ1-2; D is possibly TRBD1 (5 bases). The ends were cut back, 6 bases at V and 4 bases at J, with 21 bases in the middle. The CDR3 contains 16 residues. The germline V gene encodes CDR1 SGHTA and CDR2 FQGNSA. The CDR3 DNA reads TGTGCCAGCAGTTTACATACGGGACTCGGGGGCTATGGCTACACCTTC. This translates into CASSLHTGLGGYGYTF.

The chain uses TRBV27 and TRBJ2-7; a possible D gene is TRBD2 (5 bases). Trimming took 3 bases from V and 0 from J, leaving 6 bases between them. CDR1 MNHEY and CDR2 SMNVEV come from the germline V gene (reference sequence). This CDR3 is built from 13 residues. CDR3 sequence reads: CASSFAGSYEQYF. DNA of the CDR3: TGTGCCAGCAGTTTTGCGGGCTCCTACGAGCAGTACTTC.

The chain employs TRBV27 and TRBJ2-7, with D possibly matching TRBD1 (6 bases). There are 14 residues in the CDR3. V lost 6 bases, J lost 4 bases, and 16 bases lay in between. The germline V gene has CDR1 MNHEY and CDR2 SMNVEV (reference sequence). As DNA, the CDR3 is TGTGCCAGCAGCCTAGTCCCCGACAGGTACGAGCAGTACTTC. It codes for CASSLVPDRYEQYF.

V gene TRBV5-1 combines with J gene TRBJ1-2; D gene uncertain. CDR3 size: 14 residues. Looked up from germline, CDR1 is SGHRS and CDR2 is YFSETQ. Deletions cut 3 bases from V and 7 bases from J, with 16 bases between. CDR3 coding DNA: TGCGCCAGCAGCTCGGAGGACTCCTTTCTTGGCTACACCTTC. The encoded protein is CASSSEDSFLGYTF.

V and J are TRBV7-2 and TRBJ2-7; D ambiguous. CDR3 size: 13 residues. The germline V and J ends were trimmed by 5 bases and 2 bases, with 10 bases remaining between them. Germline lookup yields CDR1 SGHTA and CDR2 FQGNSA. Written as DNA, the CDR3 is TGTGCCAGCAGCGCCGGATTCGCCTACGAGCAGTACTTC. This translates into CASSAGFAYEQYF.

The rearrangement uses TRBV21-1 and TRBJ2-7; the table's TRBD2 call for D was not verified on the DNA. TRBV21-1 is designated a pseudogene. This CDR3 is 17 amino acids long. The CDR3 coding sequence is TGTGCCAGCAGCATTTACCGCATTAGACTAGCGGGGTACGAGCAGTACTTC. Translated, it gives CASSIYRIRLAGYEQYF.

The chain uses TRBV4-1 and TRBJ2-2; a possible D gene is TRBD2 (5 bases). V lost 2 bases, J lost 8 bases, and 15 bases lay in between. This CDR3 has 15 residues. Germline V gives CDR1 MGHRA, CDR2 YSYEKL. The CDR3 loop is CASSQPLRGLGELFF. In DNA form, the CDR3 reads TGCGCCAGCAGCCAACCCCTCAGAGGGCTAGGGGAGCTGTTTTTT.